These 17 T cell receptor beta chains share one sample of origin, sequenced in a study of T cell responses to AZD1222 COVID-19 vaccine. The data were produced by immunoSEQ multiplex PCR, yet TCRdb's version contains in-frame clones alone and is incomplete. The sample lists about 100,000 clones, 70% to 90% seen once, with roughly 4.2% in the top ten. Sequenced material: peripheral blood, taken on day 0 of MenACWY control vaccination. The receptors originated from an adult in good health.

The chain combines TRBV7-2 with TRBJ2-1, with 11 bases aligning to TRBD2. The V gene's germline CDR1 is SGHTA and CDR2 FQGNSA. V dropped 3 bases and J dropped 7; count of bases not matched to a gene: 5. CDR3 length: 15 amino acids. The CDR3 sequence: CASSFRTSGGNEQFF. In nucleotides, the CDR3 is TGTGCCAGCAGCTTTAGAACTAGCGGGGGTAATGAGCAGTTCTTC.

The genes are TRBV4-3 and TRBJ2-7; 15 bases agree with TRBD2. V was pared by 0 bases and J by 0 bases, with 12 bases of the junction left unmatched. Germline assignment: CDR1 LGHNA and CDR2 YSLEER. The CDR3 sequence is 21 residues long. The CDR3 here is CASSQDRPVQGLAGGSYEQYF. The CDR3 nucleotides read TGCGCCAGCAGCCAAGATAGGCCGGTTCAGGGACTAGCGGGAGGCTCCTACGAGCAGTACTTC.

This chain joins TRBV7-9 and TRBJ1-4, with D hard to call. Between the trimmed V and J ends, which lost 1 base and 8 bases, there was a span of 11 bases. Per germline, CDR1 SEHNR and CDR2 FQNEAQ (reference sequence). The length of the CDR3 is 14 residues. The CDR3 sequence is CASSLEATAEKLFF. CDR3 nucleotides: TGTGCCAGCAGCTTAGAAGCAACAGCAGAAAAACTGTTTTTT.

This clone was picked up one time. The rearrangement links TRBV24-1 to TRBJ1-2; unclear D gene. With 0 bases removed from V and 8 bases from J, the gap between germline ends came to 3 bases. The length of the CDR3 is 11 residues. Germline V gene data show CDR1 as KGHDR and CDR2 as SFDVKD. In DNA, the CDR3 is TGTGCCACCAGTGATTTGACCGGCTACACCTTC. Encoded protein: CATSDLTGYTF.

The chain uses TRBV19 and TRBJ1-5; 8 bases match TRBD1. The CDR3 totals 17 residues. The trim removed 2 bases at V and 7 bases at J, leaving 13 bases unmatched. Germline V lookup: CDR1 LNHDA, CDR2 SQIVND (reference sequence). CDR3 region: CASSIPITGQGWQPQHF. The CDR3 DNA reads as TGTGCCAGTAGTATACCCATAACCGGACAGGGATGGCAGCCCCAGCATTTT. Complete variable domain (other parts from reference TRBV19 and TRBJ1-5): DGGITQSPKYLFRKEGQNVTLSCEQNLNHDAMYWYRQDPGQGLRLIYYSQIVNDFQKGDIAEGYSVSREKKESFPLTVTSAQKNPTAFYLCASSIPITGQGWQPQHFGDGTRLSIL.

V usage is TRBV5-1 and J usage is TRBJ1-5; D is unresolved. V shed 0 bases and J shed 7 bases, with 8 bases lying between them. This CDR3 has 13 amino acids. Germline CDR1 is SGHRS and CDR2 is YFSETQ. As DNA, the CDR3 is TGCGCCAGCAGCTTGGGGGAGCGACAGCCCCAGCATTTT. Protein: CASSLGERQPQHF.

This rearrangement joins TRBV28 to TRBJ1-4; the match to TRBD1 covers 7 bases. Trimming took 5 bases from V and 7 from J; bases not matched to a gene: 7. CDR1 MDHEN and CDR2 SYDVKM come from the germline V gene. CDR3 length: 14 amino acids. CDR3 sequence reads: CASSADREGEKLFF. The DNA for the CDR3 is TGTGCCAGCAGTGCCGACAGGGAAGGTGAAAAACTGTTTTTT.

This clone was recorded only once. The chain links TRBV9 to TRBJ1-6; no clear D gene. Germline V gene data show CDR1 as SGDLS and CDR2 as YYNGEE. The CDR3 runs to 14 residues. The V and J ends lost 7 bases and 4 bases respectively, with 12 bases between them. The CDR3 spells CASGPGVYNSPLHF. CDR3 coding DNA: TGTGCCAGCGGGCCCGGGGTGTATAATTCACCCCTCCACTTT.

The rearrangement links TRBV6-1 to TRBJ2-3; D remains ambiguous. This CDR3 comprises 15 residues. Germline V CDR1 and CDR2: MNHNS, SASEGT. V was cut by 2 bases and J by 2 bases, with 11 bases left in between. The CDR3: CASSEQAGYTDTQYF. CDR3 coding DNA: TGTGCCAGCAGTGAACAGGCAGGATACACAGATACGCAGTATTTT.

The sample holds one count of this clone. The chain uses TRBV19 and TRBJ1-4; D may be TRBD1 (6 bases). The V end lost 1 base, the J end lost 8 bases, and 14 bases lay between the germline ends. The CDR3 sequence is 15 residues long. Germline loops: CDR1 LNHDA, CDR2 SQIVND (reference sequence). CDR3 region: CASSIGTAGWEKLFF. The CDR3 DNA follows: TGTGCCAGTAGTATAGGGACAGCGGGATGGGAAAAACTGTTTTTT.

This sequence joins TRBV2 and TRBJ2-1; D gene unclear. Germline CDR1 is SNHLY and CDR2 is FYNNEI. The CDR3 length is 14 residues. V gave up 6 bases and J gave up 6 bases, with 15 bases separating them. In nucleotides, the CDR3 is TGTGCCAGCAGCTCAAGTGGCTTCTCCAATGAGCAGTTCTTC. Residues: CASSSSGFSNEQFF.

The chain combines TRBV10-3 with TRBJ1-5; no firm D call. V gave up 0 bases and J gave up 0 bases, with 9 bases separating them. Per the germline V gene, CDR1 is ENHRY and CDR2 is SYGVKD. The CDR3 has 16 residues. CDR3 amino acids: CAISESRRLSNQPQHF. The CDR3 coding sequence is TGTGCCATCAGTGAGTCACGGAGGCTTAGCAATCAGCCCCAGCATTTT.

The chain links TRBV18 to TRBJ1-3; weak D call: TRBD1 (5 bases). In germline, CDR1 is KGHSH, CDR2 LQKENI. This CDR3 has 16 residues. The ends were cut back, 2 bases at V and 2 bases at J, with 13 bases in the middle. CDR3 DNA sequence: TGTGCCAGCTCACCATCCGAGGGGAGCACTGGAAACACCATATATTTT. Translation gives CASSPSEGSTGNTIYF.

This clone has just one count. V usage is TRBV6-2 or TRBV6-3 and J usage is TRBJ2-5, with D possibly matching TRBD2 (6 bases). CDR3 length equals 16 residues. Germline CDR1 is MNHEY and CDR2 is SVGEGT. The V end lost 0 bases, the J end lost 8 bases, and 19 bases lay between the germline ends. The CDR3 loop is CASSYSSLAAEGTQYF. In DNA, the CDR3 is TGTGCCAGCAGTTACTCGAGCTTAGCGGCCGAAGGAACCCAGTACTTC.

The chain employs TRBV11-2 and TRBJ2-3; D unresolved. Trimming pared 4 bases from V and 3 bases from J, leaving 14 bases between. Germline V CDR1 and CDR2: SGHAT, FQNNGV. This CDR3 region has 15 residues. CDR3 DNA sequence: TGTGCCAGCAGCTCCGCCCCGTGGGCGACAGATACGCAGTATTTT. It codes for CASSSAPWATDTQYF. Using reference TRBV11-2 and TRBJ2-3 for the parts outside the CDR3, the full variable domain is EAGVAQSPRYKIIEKRQSVAFWCNPISGHATLYWYQQILGQGPKLLIQFQNNGVVDDSQLPKDRFSAERLKGVDSTLKIQPAKLEDSAVYLCASSSAPWATDTQYFGPGTRLTVL.

This chain joins TRBV27 and TRBJ1-2, with 9 bases lining up with TRBD1. The junction had 12 bases not matched to a gene; V was cut back by 6 bases and J by 4 bases. Germline V gene data show CDR1 as MNHEY and CDR2 as SMNVEV (reference sequence). CDR3 length: 16 residues. In DNA, the CDR3 is TGTGCCAGCAGCCCTGACGGGACAGGGAAGCTCTATGGCTACACCTTC. Translation: CASSPDGTGKLYGYTF.

V and J are TRBV7-2 and TRBJ2-5; TRBD2 might be the D (5 bases). Germline V gene lookup returns CDR1 SGHTA and CDR2 FQGNSA. V lost 1 base and J 7 bases, leaving 7 bases between the germline ends. CDR3 length: 12 residues. This chain's CDR3 is CASSLGGRTQYF. The DNA for the CDR3 is TGTGCCAGCAGCTTAGGCGGGCGGACCCAGTACTTC.